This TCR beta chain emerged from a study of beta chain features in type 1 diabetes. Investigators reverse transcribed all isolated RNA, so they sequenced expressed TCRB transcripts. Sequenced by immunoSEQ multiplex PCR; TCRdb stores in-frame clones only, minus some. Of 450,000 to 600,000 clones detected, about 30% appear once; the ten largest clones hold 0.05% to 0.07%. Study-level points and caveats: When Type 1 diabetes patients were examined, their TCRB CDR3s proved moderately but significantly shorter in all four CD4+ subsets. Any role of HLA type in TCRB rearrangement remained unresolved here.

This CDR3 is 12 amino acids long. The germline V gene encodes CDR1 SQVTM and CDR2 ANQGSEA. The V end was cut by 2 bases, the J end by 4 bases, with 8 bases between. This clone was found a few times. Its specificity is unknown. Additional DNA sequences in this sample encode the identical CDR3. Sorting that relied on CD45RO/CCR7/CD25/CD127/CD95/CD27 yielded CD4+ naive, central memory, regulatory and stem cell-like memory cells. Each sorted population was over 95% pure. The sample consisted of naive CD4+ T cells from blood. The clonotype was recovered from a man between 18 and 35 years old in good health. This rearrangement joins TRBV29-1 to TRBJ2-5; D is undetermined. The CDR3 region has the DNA TGCAGCGTTGAATCGGGCCCAGAGACCCAGTACTTC. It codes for CSVESGPETQYF.